This note documents a single TCR beta chain sequence. There is no known antigen for this receptor. Base qualities are not recorded, but no much larger clone differs from it by a single base. The record originates from a study of glioma-infiltrating T cells (dated by TCRdb to 2016 to 2017). Notes on the research overall: Sequencing of TCR alpha- and beta-chain repertoires was performed on glioma tissue, on non-neoplastic brain tissue, and on matched peripheral blood mononuclear cells. Each tissue-infiltrating repertoire was compared with the same patient's peripheral blood repertoire to measure divergence between tissue and blood T-cell populations. Three low-grade glioma patients, several primary glioblastoma patients and three non-glioma patients contributing non-neoplastic brain tissue were included in the paired cohort. Study-wide conclusions, independent of this receptor: Very few CDR3 sequences were shared between tissue and blood, attributed to high CDR3 diversity and limited sampling. Group comparisons were based on small numbers of patients: three non-neoplastic, three low-grade glioma and several glioblastoma patients. VJ-independent divergence between tissue and blood was lower than expected in non-neoplastic patients but higher than expected in all gliomas, particularly low-grade gliomas.

The CDR3 has 13 amino acids, counting the end cysteine and phenylalanine. Left in the record is the CDR3 DNA by itself, 39 bases read in frame from the first base. V is cut by 0 bases and J by 8 bases, and the space between the germline ends is 9 bases. CDR1 SGHRS and CDR2 YFSETQ were looked up in the germline V gene. TCR alpha and beta CDR3 regions were amplified with the iRepertoire nested amplicon-rescue multiplex PCR (arm-PCR) platform from RNA. The input for one-step reverse transcription and amplification was about 95-400 ng of tissue mRNA or PBMC total RNA. Following bead purification, Illumina adapters were added through a secondary multiplex PCR, and the libraries were then gel-purified between 200 and 400 bp. Libraries carried internal 6-nucleotide barcodes used for demultiplexing. Sequencing of libraries was performed on an Illumina MiSeq with 2x220 or 2x250 nucleotide paired-end reads. Per the original workflow: Paired reads were merged with FLASH 1.2.11 and aligned to the GRCh37 human genome with BWA-MEM before extracting TRA and TRB reads. For V and J assignment, an IMGT-derived reference of cassette sequences and CDR3 motifs that included pseudogenes was used. Reads were translated in three frames, and productive CDR3s were defined by a C…FGXG motif without stop codons. A clonotype was defined as a unique combination of a V-J cassette pair and a CDR3 amino acid sequence. Hamming distance filtering was applied to reads, with thresholds set by the sequence error rate of each sample in mapped regions. TCRdb applied fastp at Q25 and MiXCR to the public reads, then kept only in-frame beta chains. CDR3 protein sequences are deduplicated, and each keeps its most common genes and DNA. TCRdb's processing, not the study's, gives the V and J calls here. The sample records fewer than 200,000 distinct CDR3 sequences, around 40% of which are singletons. The biggest ten clones account for around 5.2% of the sample.

The sequence joins TRBV5-1 to TRBJ2-1, with TRBD2 tentatively as D gene (5 bases match). Sequencing used glioma tissue, nonneoplastic brain tissue, or PBMCs (not recorded which). This clonotype was obtained from a human donor with low-grade glioma or glioblastoma, undergoing nonglioma brain surgery, or in good health (not recorded which). For the CDR3, the sequence is CASSLGGEDEQFF. In nucleotide form, the sequence is TGCGCCAGCAGCTTGGGGGGAGAGGATGAGCAGTTCTTC.